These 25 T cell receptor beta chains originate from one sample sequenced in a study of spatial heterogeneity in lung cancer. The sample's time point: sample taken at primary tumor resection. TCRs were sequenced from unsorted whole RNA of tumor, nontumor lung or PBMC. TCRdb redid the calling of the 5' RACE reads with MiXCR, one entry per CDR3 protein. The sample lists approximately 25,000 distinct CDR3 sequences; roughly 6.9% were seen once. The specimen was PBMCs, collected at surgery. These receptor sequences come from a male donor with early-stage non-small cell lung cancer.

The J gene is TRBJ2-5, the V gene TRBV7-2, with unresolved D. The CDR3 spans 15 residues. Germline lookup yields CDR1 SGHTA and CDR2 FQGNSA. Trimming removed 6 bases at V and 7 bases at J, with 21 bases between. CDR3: CASSRTGGNDVTQYF. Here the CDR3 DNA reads TGTGCCAGCAGTCGGACCGGTGGTAATGATGTGACCCAGTACTTC. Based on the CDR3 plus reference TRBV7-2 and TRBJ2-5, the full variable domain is GAGVSQSPSNKVTEKGKDVELRCDPISGHTALYWYRQSLGQGLEFLIYFQGNSAPDKSGLPSDRFSAERTGGSVSTLTIQRTQQEDSAVYLCASSRTGGNDVTQYFGPGTRLLVL.

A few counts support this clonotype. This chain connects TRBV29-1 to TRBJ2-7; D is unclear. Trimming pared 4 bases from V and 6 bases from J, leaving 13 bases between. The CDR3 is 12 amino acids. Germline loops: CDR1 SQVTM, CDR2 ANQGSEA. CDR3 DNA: TGCAGCGTTGCTGGTACGACCTCCGAGCAGTACTTC. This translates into CSVAGTTSEQYF.

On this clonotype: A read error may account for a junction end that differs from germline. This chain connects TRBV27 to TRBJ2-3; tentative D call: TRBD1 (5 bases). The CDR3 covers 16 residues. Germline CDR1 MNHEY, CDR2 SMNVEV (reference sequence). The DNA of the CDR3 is TGTGTCAGCAGTGCTTTAGTCAGGGCGAGCACAGATACGCAGTATTTT. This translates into CVSSALVRASTDTQYF.

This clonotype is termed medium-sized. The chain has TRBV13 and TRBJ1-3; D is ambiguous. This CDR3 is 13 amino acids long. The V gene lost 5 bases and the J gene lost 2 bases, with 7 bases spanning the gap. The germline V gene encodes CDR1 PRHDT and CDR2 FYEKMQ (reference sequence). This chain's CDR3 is CASSQGPGNTIYF. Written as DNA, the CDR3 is TGTGCCAGCAGCCAAGGACCTGGAAACACCATATATTTT.

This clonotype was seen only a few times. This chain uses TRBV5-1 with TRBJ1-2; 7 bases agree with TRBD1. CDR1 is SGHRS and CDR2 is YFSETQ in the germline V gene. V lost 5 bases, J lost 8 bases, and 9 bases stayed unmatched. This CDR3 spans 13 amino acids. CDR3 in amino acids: CASSRRQGGGYTF. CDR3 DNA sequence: TGCGCCAGCAGTCGCCGACAGGGCGGGGGCTACACCTTC.

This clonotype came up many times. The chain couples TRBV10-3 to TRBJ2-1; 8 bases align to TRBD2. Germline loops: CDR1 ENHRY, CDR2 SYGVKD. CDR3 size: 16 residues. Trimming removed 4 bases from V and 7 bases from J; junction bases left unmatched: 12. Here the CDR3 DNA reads TGTGCCATCAGTGGCCGGACTAGCTCATTAGGGAATGAGCAGTTCTTC. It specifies CAISGRTSSLGNEQFF.

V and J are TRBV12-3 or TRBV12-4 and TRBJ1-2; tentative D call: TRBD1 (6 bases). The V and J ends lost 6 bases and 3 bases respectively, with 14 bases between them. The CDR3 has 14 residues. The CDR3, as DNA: TGTGCCAGCAGCCCGCAGGGGCTTTACTATGGCTACACCTTC. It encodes CASSPQGLYYGYTF.

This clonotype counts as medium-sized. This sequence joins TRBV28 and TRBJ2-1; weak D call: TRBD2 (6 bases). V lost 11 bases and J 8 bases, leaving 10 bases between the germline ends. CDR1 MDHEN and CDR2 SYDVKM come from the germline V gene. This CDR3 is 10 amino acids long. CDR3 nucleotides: TGTGCCTCTAAGCGGGATGAGCAGTTCTTC. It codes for CASKRDEQFF.

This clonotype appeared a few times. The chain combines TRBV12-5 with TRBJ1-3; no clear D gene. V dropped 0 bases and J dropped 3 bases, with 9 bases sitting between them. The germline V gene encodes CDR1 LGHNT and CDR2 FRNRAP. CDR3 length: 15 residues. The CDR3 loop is CASGLVLQFGNTIYF. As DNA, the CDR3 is TGTGCTAGTGGTTTGGTATTACAGTTTGGAAACACCATATATTTT.

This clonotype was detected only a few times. CDR3 coding DNA: TGCAGTGCTGAGCGGGTTAGCACAGATACGCAGTATTTT. It specifies CSAERVSTDTQYF. This chain connects TRBV20-1 to TRBJ2-3; weak D call: TRBD2 (6 bases). V was trimmed by 5 bases and J by 0 bases, leaving 9 bases between them. CDR1 is DFQATT and CDR2 is SNEGSKA in the germline V gene (reference sequence). CDR3 length: 13 amino acids.

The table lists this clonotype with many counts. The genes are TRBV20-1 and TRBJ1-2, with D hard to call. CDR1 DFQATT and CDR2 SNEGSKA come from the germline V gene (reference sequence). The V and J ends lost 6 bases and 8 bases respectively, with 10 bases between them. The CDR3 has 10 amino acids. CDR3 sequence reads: CSALHEGYTF. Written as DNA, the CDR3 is TGCAGTGCACTACACGAAGGCTACACCTTC.

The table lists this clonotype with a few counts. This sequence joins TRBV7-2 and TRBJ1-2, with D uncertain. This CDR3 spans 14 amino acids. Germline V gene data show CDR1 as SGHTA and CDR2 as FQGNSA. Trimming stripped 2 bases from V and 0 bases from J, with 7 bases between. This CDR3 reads CASSLKSANYGYTF. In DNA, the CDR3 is TGTGCCAGCAGCTTAAAAAGTGCTAACTATGGCTACACCTTC.

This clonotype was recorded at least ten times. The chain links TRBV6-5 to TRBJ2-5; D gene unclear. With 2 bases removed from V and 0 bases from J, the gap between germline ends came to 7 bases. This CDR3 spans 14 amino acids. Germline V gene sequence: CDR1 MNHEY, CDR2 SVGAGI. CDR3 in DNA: TGTGCCAGCAGTTACGGGCTTAACCAAGAGACCCAGTACTTC. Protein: CASSYGLNQETQYF.

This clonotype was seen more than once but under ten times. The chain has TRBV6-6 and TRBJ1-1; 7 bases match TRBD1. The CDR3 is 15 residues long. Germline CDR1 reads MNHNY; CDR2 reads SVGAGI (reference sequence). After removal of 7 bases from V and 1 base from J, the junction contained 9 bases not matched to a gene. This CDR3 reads CASTPPTGTNTEAFF. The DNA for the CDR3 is TGTGCCAGCACCCCCCCGACAGGGACGAACACTGAAGCTTTCTTT.

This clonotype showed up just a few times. For the CDR3, the DNA is TGTGCCAGCAGTTTGGCGAGCCTCTCTTACACTGAAGCTTTCTTT. Protein product: CASSLASLSYTEAFF. The chain uses TRBV28 and TRBJ1-1; D is ambiguous. The V end lost 3 bases, the J end lost 3 bases, and 14 bases lay between the germline ends. The length of the CDR3 is 15 residues. CDR1 is MDHEN, CDR2 SYDVKM, per germline. Together with reference TRBV28 and TRBJ1-1, the CDR3 gives the full variable domain: DVKVTQSSRYLVKRTGEKVFLECVQDMDHENMFWYRQDPGLGLRLIYFSYDVKMKEKGDIPEGYSVSREKKERFSLILESASTNQTSMYLCASSLASLSYTEAFFGQGTRLTVV.

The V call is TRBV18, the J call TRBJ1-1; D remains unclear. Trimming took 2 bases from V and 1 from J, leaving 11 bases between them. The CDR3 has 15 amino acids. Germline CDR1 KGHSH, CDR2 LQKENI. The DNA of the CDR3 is TGTGCCAGCTCACCAACCGACGGCAAGAACACTGAAGCTTTCTTT. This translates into CASSPTDGKNTEAFF. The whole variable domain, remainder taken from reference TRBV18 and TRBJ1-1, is NAGVMQNPRHLVRRRGQEARLRCSPMKGHSHVYWYRQLPEEGLKFMVYLQKENIIDESGMPKERFSAEFPKEGPSILRIQQVVRGDSAAYFCASSPTDGKNTEAFFGQGTRLTVV.

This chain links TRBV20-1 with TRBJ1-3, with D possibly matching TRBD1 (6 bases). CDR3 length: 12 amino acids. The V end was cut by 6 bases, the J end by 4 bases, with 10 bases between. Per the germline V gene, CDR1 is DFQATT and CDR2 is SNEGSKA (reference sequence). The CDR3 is CSAPGVGNTIYF. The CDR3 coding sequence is TGCAGTGCCCCAGGGGTCGGAAACACCATATATTTT.

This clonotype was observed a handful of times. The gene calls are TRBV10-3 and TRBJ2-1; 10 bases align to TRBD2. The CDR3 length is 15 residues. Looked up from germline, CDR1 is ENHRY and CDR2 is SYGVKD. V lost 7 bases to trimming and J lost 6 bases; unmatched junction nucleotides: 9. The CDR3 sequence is CAITPSGGTGNEQFF. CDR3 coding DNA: TGTGCCATCACTCCTAGCGGGGGAACGGGCAATGAGCAGTTCTTC.

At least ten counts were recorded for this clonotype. This chain's CDR3 is CASSPAGTGRLAGGGGELFF. The CDR3 bases are TGTGCCAGTAGTCCTGCCGGGACAGGCCGACTAGCGGGAGGTGGCGGGGAGCTGTTTTTT. This chain links TRBV19 with TRBJ2-2; TRBD2 matches at 13 bases. Trimming at V came to 5 bases and at J to 7 bases, leaving 19 bases not matched to a gene. The CDR3 contains 20 residues. The germline CDR1 and CDR2 sequences are LNHDA and SQIVND (reference sequence).

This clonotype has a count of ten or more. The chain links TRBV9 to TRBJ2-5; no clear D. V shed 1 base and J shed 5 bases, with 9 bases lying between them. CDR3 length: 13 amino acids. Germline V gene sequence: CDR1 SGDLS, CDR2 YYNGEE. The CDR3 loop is CASSVWDWETQYF. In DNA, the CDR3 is TGTGCCAGCAGCGTATGGGATTGGGAGACCCAGTACTTC.

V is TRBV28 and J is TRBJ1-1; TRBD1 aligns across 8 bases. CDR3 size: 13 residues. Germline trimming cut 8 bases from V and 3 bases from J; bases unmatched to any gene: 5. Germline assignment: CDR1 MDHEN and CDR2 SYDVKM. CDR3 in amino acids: CASRTGQYTEAFF. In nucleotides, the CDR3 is TGTGCCAGCCGGACAGGGCAGTACACTGAAGCTTTCTTT.

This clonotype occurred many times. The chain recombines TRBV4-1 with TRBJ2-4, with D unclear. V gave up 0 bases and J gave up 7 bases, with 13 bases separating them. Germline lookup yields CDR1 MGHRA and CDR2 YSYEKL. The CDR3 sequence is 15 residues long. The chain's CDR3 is CASSQETRVGNIQYF. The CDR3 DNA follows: TGCGCCAGCAGCCAAGAAACCCGGGTAGGGAACATTCAGTACTTC.

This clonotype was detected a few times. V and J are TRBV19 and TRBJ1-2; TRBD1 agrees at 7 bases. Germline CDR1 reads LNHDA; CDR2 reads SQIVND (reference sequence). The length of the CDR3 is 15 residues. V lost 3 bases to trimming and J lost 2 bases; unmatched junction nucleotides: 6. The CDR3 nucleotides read TGTGCCAGTAGTATCTGGGGACAGATCAACTATGGCTACACCTTC. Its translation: CASSIWGQINYGYTF.

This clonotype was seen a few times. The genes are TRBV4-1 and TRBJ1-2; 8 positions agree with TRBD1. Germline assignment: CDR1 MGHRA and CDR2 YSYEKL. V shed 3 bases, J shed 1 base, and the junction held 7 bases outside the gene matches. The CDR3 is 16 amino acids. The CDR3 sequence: CASSHSRGQGNYGYTF. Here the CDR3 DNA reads TGCGCCAGCAGCCACTCTCGAGGACAGGGTAACTATGGCTACACCTTC.

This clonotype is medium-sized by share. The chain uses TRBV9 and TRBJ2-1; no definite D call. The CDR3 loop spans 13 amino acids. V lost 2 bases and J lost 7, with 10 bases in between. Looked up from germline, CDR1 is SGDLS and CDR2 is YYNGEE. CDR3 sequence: CASSVLGENEQFF. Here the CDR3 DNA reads TGTGCCAGCAGCGTTTTAGGCGAAAATGAGCAGTTCTTC.